These 23 T cell receptor beta chains originate from one sample sequenced in a study of Graves' ophthalmopathy and Graves' hyperthyroidism. Scientists amplified the TCR beta CDR3 regions from RNA transcripts. The authors performed first-round RT-PCR with HTBI primers and then a second-round multiplex PCR. MiXCR, run by TCRdb on the multiplex PCR reads, gives a single entry per CDR3 protein. The sample lists about 220,000 distinct CDR3 sequences, 20% to 25% occurring once. Sequenced input: peripheral blood. The receptors were gathered from a woman aged 45 to 65 with Graves' ophthalmopathy.

This clonotype showed up just once. At one boundary the junction diverges from the germline segment, which might be a read error. The rearrangement links TRBV28 to TRBJ2-7; tentative D call: TRBD1 (5 bases). The DNA matches TRBJ2-1 better at its end, which makes the J call doubtful. Per the germline V gene, CDR1 is MDHEN and CDR2 is SYDVKM. The CDR3 sequence is 14 residues long. CDR3 amino acids: CVSSSPRQIYEQFF. As DNA, the CDR3 is TGTGTCAGCAGTTCTCCGCGACAGATCTACGAGCAGTTCTTC.

This clonotype was seen more than once but under ten times. This clone may be a read error of a much larger clone one base away. Here the CDR3 omits its conserved ending phenylalanine or tryptophan, so a read error is the likely source. The chain is built from TRBV24-1 and TRBJ1-2; possibly TRBD1 for D (5 bases). The germline gives CDR1 KGHDR, CDR2 SFDVKD. V dropped 3 bases and J dropped 9 bases, with 7 bases sitting between them. There are 11 residues in the CDR3. The CDR3 DNA is TGTGCCACCAGTGATCACAGGCGCTACACCTCC. Translation gives CATSDHRRYTS.

This clonotype was counted at least ten times. The V and J genes are TRBV6-5 and TRBJ2-7, with TRBD2 matching over 11 bases. Germline CDR1 is MNHEY and CDR2 is SVGAGI. The CDR3 contains 15 residues. Trimming took 6 bases from V and 2 from J; bases not matched to a gene: 6. The CDR3 nucleotides are TGTGCCAGCAGCCCGGAACTAGCGGGAGCCTACGAGCAGTACTTC. This translates into CASSPELAGAYEQYF.

This clonotype was counted many times. A single base separates this from a much larger clone, so it may be a read error. The CDR3 does not end in the conserved phenylalanine or tryptophan, so this is likely a read error. Here the CDR3 reads CSAITPGQQSEAFS. CDR3 DNA: TGCAGCGCGATCACGCCGGGACAACAATCTGAAGCTTTCTCT. The chain uses TRBV29-1 and TRBJ1-1; possible D gene TRBD1, 6 bases. This CDR3 contains 14 residues. Germline-derived CDR1 and CDR2 are SQVTM and ANQGSEA. Deletions cut 7 bases from V and 6 bases from J, with 21 bases between.

This sequence joins TRBV20-1 and TRBJ1-6, with a weak D call TRBD1 (6 bases). Trimming took 1 base from V and 10 from J, leaving 11 bases between them. This CDR3 has 13 residues. Germline V gene sequence: CDR1 DFQATT, CDR2 SNEGSKA (reference sequence). The CDR3 is CSARVGAESPLHF. The CDR3 region has the DNA TGCAGTGCTAGAGTGGGGGCTGAGTCACCCCTCCACTTT.

The chain employs TRBV5-1 and TRBJ2-7; D might be TRBD1 (5 bases). The germline V and J ends were trimmed by 0 bases and 3 bases, with 10 bases remaining between them. The length of the CDR3 is 14 residues. Germline CDR1 is SGHRS and CDR2 is YFSETQ. The CDR3 loop reads CASSLGQRYYEQYF. DNA for the CDR3: TGCGCCAGCAGCTTGGGACAGAGATACTACGAGCAGTACTTC.

This clonotype was counted at least ten times. V and J are TRBV19 and TRBJ1-1; D uncertain. V was trimmed by 3 bases and J by 3 bases, leaving 8 bases between them. The germline gives CDR1 LNHDA, CDR2 SQIVND (reference sequence). The CDR3 covers 13 residues. For the CDR3, the DNA is TGTGCCAGTAGTATCAGAAGGGACACTGAAGCTTTCTTT. This codes for CASSIRRDTEAFF.

This clonotype was counted many times. The V and J genes are TRBV10-2 and TRBJ1-1; 7 nucleotides line up with TRBD1. The CDR3 runs 13 residues. The ends lost 6 bases at V and 6 bases at J; junction bases unmatched: 7. Germline CDR1 is WSHSY and CDR2 is SAAADI. The CDR3 DNA reads as TGCGCCAGCAGGAAGACAGGGAGCCCTGAAGCTTTCTTT. Translated, it gives CASRKTGSPEAFF.

This clonotype was seen many times. The chain combines TRBV5-1 with TRBJ2-5; 7 bases line up with TRBD1. Per germline, CDR1 SGHRS and CDR2 YFSETQ. V shed 3 bases, J shed 4 bases, and the junction held 6 bases outside the gene matches. The CDR3 runs to 14 residues. CDR3 DNA sequence: TGCGCCAGCAGCTCCTCGACAGGGACAGAGACCCAGTACTTC. This encodes CASSSSTGTETQYF. Filled out from reference TRBV5-1 and TRBJ2-5, the complete variable domain reads KAGVTQTPRYLIKTRGQQVTLSCSPISGHRSVSWYQQTPGQGLQFLFEYFSETQRNKGNFPGRFSGRQFSNSRSEMNVSTLELGDSALYLCASSSSTGTETQYFGPGTRLLVL.

The sample holds many counts of this clonotype. V usage is TRBV24-1 and J usage is TRBJ2-2; D call uncertain. V lost 6 bases and J 1 base, leaving 11 bases between the germline ends. The CDR3 is 15 residues long. CDR1 and CDR2 from the germline V gene are KGHDR and SFDVKD. DNA of the CDR3: TGTGCCACCAGTCACAGACAAAAGAACACCGGGGAGCTGTTTTTT. The encoded protein is CATSHRQKNTGELFF.

This clonotype was recorded a few times. The genes are TRBV20-1 and TRBJ2-7, with 10 positions matching TRBD1. Per germline, CDR1 DFQATT and CDR2 SNEGSKA (reference sequence). Trimming removed 4 bases from V and 1 base from J; junction bases left unmatched: 7. This CDR3 has 15 amino acids. The DNA for the CDR3 is TGCAGTGCTATTCCCGGGACAGGGGTTTCCTACGAGCAGTACTTC. This codes for CSAIPGTGVSYEQYF.

This clonotype has at least ten counts. A clone one base away is much larger, so this may be a read error. The chain combines TRBV6-1 with TRBJ1-1, with D perhaps matching TRBD1 (5 bases). Germline V CDR1 and CDR2: MNHNS, SASEGT. Trimming stripped 6 bases from V and 4 bases from J, with 18 bases between. The CDR3 is 15 residues long. The CDR3 here is CASRNAGRESTEAFF. Here the CDR3 DNA reads TGTGCCAGCAGAAACGCAGGGAGGGAGAGCACTGAAGCTTTCTTT.

In its sample, this clonotype was seen many times. The CDR3 bases are TGTGCCAGCAGGCCGCTCGGCGTGTCCTACGAGCAGTACTTC. Amino acids: CASRPLGVSYEQYF. This chain connects TRBV6-5 to TRBJ2-7; D unresolved. This CDR3 has 14 residues. V shed 6 bases and J shed 1 base, with 13 bases lying between them. CDR1 is MNHEY and CDR2 is SVGAGI in the germline V gene.

The sample holds many counts of this clonotype. The chain uses TRBV27 and TRBJ1-2, with no clear D. From germline, CDR1 is MNHEY and CDR2 SMNVEV (reference sequence). This CDR3 region has 17 residues. The V end lost 1 base, the J end lost 0 bases, and 15 bases lay between the germline ends. This CDR3 reads CASSLYKSGTTNYGYTF. CDR3 DNA: TGTGCCAGCAGTTTATATAAATCGGGAACCACTAACTATGGCTACACCTTC.

At least ten counts were recorded for this clonotype. This chain connects TRBV25-1 to TRBJ2-5, with TRBD2 identical over 7 bases. V lost 2 bases and J lost 5; bases outside the gene matches: 17. The CDR3 runs 18 residues. The germline V gene encodes CDR1 MGHDK and CDR2 SYGVNS. CDR3 nucleotides: TGTGCCAGCAGTGAAATCATCGGGAGGACCAGCCTAGGGGAGACCCAGTACTTC. Protein product: CASSEIIGRTSLGETQYF.

This clonotype appeared many times. V and J are TRBV12-3 or TRBV12-4 and TRBJ2-7; perhaps TRBD1 as D (6 bases). The CDR3 runs 12 residues. V lost 8 bases and J 4 bases, leaving 12 bases between the germline ends. The DNA for the CDR3 is TGTGCCAGCGGTAGGGGGAAATACGAGCAGTACTTC. Its translation is CASGRGKYEQYF.

This clonotype was seen repeatedly, ten times or more. The rearrangement uses TRBV6-5 and TRBJ2-2; no clear D gene. CDR1 and CDR2 (germline): MNHEY, SVGAGI. There are 15 residues in the CDR3. Trimming removed 2 bases at V and 2 bases at J, with 9 bases between. For the CDR3, the DNA is TGTGCCAGCAGTTACCTTGGCTCAAACACCGGGGAGCTGTTTTTT. Its translation is CASSYLGSNTGELFF.

This clonotype came up many times. The rearrangement joins TRBV7-3 to TRBJ2-2; 9 positions agree with TRBD2. Germline V gives CDR1 SGHTA, CDR2 FQGTGA. The ends lost 0 bases at V and 7 bases at J; junction bases unmatched: 9. The length of the CDR3 is 17 residues. CDR3 sequence: CASSLTVTSGQYGELFF. The CDR3 DNA follows: TGTGCCAGCAGCTTAACAGTAACTAGCGGGCAATACGGGGAGCTGTTTTTT.

The chain has TRBV5-1 and TRBJ1-2; the D is unclear. Trimming shortened V by 0 bases and J by 0 bases, and 9 bases separated the two germline ends. Germline assignment: CDR1 SGHRS and CDR2 YFSETQ. This CDR3 comprises 15 residues. The CDR3 DNA follows: TGCGCCAGCAGCTTGGGGTCAGGTGCTAACTATGGCTACACCTTC. Amino acids: CASSLGSGANYGYTF. The whole variable domain, remainder taken from reference TRBV5-1 and TRBJ1-2, is KAGVTQTPRYLIKTRGQQVTLSCSPISGHRSVSWYQQTPGQGLQFLFEYFSETQRNKGNFPGRFSGRQFSNSRSEMNVSTLELGDSALYLCASSLGSGANYGYTFGSGTRLTVV.

This clonotype showed up many times. This rearrangement joins TRBV19 to TRBJ2-4; weak D call: TRBD2 (5 bases). CDR3 length equals 12 residues. Trimming pared 6 bases from V and 4 bases from J, leaving 7 bases between. Looked up from germline, CDR1 is LNHDA and CDR2 is SQIVND (reference sequence). The CDR3 loop is CASRGVKNIQYF. The CDR3 bases are TGTGCCAGTAGGGGAGTTAAAAACATTCAGTACTTC.

The table lists this clonotype with many counts. The rearrangement links TRBV7-2 to TRBJ1-5; D might be TRBD1 (5 bases). Per germline, CDR1 SGHTA and CDR2 FQGNSA. The CDR3 totals 14 residues. V was trimmed by 1 base and J by 6 bases, leaving 10 bases between them. Here the CDR3 DNA reads TGTGCCAGCAGCTTAGACGGGGGGGGTCAGCCCCAGCATTTT. As protein: CASSLDGGGQPQHF.

This clonotype has ten or more counts. The chain couples TRBV4-1 to TRBJ2-7; D possibly corresponds to TRBD2 (6 bases). With 4 bases removed from V and 2 bases from J, the gap between germline ends came to 15 bases. CDR3 size: 15 residues. Germline CDR1 and CDR2: MGHRA and YSYEKL. The CDR3 DNA sequence: TGCGCCAGCAGCCCGTGGACTAATGGCCCCTACGAGCAGTACTTC. Its translation is CASSPWTNGPYEQYF.

At least ten counts were recorded for this clonotype. The V call is TRBV27, the J call TRBJ1-2, with D perhaps TRBD1 (5 bases). Germline CDR1 reads MNHEY; CDR2 reads SMNVEV (reference sequence). The CDR3 has 13 amino acids. Trimming took off 6 bases at V and 8 bases at J, with 16 bases between the two ends. Here the CDR3 DNA reads TGTGCCAGCAGACCGCAGGGAGGGGTCGGCTACACCTTC. Its translation: CASRPQGGVGYTF.